These 20 T cell receptor beta chains share one sample of origin, sequenced in a study of T cell responses to AZD1222 COVID-19 vaccine. Clones were sequenced by immunoSEQ multiplex PCR, and TCRdb holds only the in-frame ones, with some missing. Of 130,000 or so clones in the sample, around 84% were seen once. The source material was peripheral blood, sampled on day 0 of AZD1222 vaccination. These receptors were obtained from an adult in good health.

CDR3 sequence reads: CASSLYQDIAKNIQYF. DNA of the CDR3: TGTGCCAGCAGTTTATATCAGGACATAGCCAAAAACATTCAGTACTTC. The rearrangement uses TRBV28 and TRBJ2-4; D is possibly TRBD1 (5 bases). Trimming removed 1 base at V and 0 bases at J, with 10 bases between. The germline CDR1 and CDR2 sequences are MDHEN and SYDVKM. The CDR3 totals 16 residues.

This clone turned up a few times. This chain joins TRBV2 and TRBJ1-4; a possible D gene is TRBD1 (6 bases). V lost 3 bases to trimming and J lost 3 bases, with 8 bases between them. The CDR3 covers 14 residues. Germline lookup yields CDR1 SNHLY and CDR2 FYNNEI. CDR3 sequence (DNA): TGTGCCAGCAGTGACTGGGGGCCTAATGAAAAACTGTTTTTT. Residues: CASSDWGPNEKLFF.

The chain recombines TRBV6-2 or TRBV6-3 with TRBJ2-7; 7 bases fit TRBD1. V trimming: 2 bases; J trimming: 1 base; junction bases outside the gene matches: 5. The germline V gene encodes CDR1 MNHEY and CDR2 SVGEGT. The CDR3 consists of 15 residues. The CDR3 spells CASSYPRGQSYEQYF. CDR3 in DNA: TGTGCCAGCAGTTACCCAAGGGGACAGTCCTACGAGCAGTACTTC.

This rearrangement joins TRBV5-6 to TRBJ2-3; TRBD2 agrees at 7 bases. V shed 0 bases and J 0 bases; nucleotides not matched to a gene: 10. CDR1 and CDR2 (germline): SGHDT, YYEEEE. The CDR3 length is 18 residues. The CDR3 region is CASSLVQSSGPSTDTQYF. As DNA, the CDR3 is TGTGCCAGCAGCTTGGTACAGTCTAGCGGTCCTAGCACAGATACGCAGTATTTT.

CDR3 DNA: TGTGCCAGCAGTGAGGGGACTAGCGTAAATACGCAGTATTTT. Translating gives CASSEGTSVNTQYF. The chain employs TRBV6-4 and TRBJ2-3, with TRBD2 matching 10 bases. The CDR3 length is 14 residues. CDR1 and CDR2 (germline): MRHNA, SNTAGT. Losses at the gene ends were 3 bases for V and 7 bases for J; bases not matched to a gene: 4.

The genes are TRBV19 and TRBJ1-5; D is possibly TRBD1 (6 bases). The CDR3 loop spans 15 amino acids. CDR1 is LNHDA and CDR2 is SQIVND in the germline V gene (reference sequence). V dropped 5 bases and J dropped 11 bases, with 22 bases sitting between them. The CDR3 DNA reads as TGTGCCAGTAGTGGGGTTGTCAGGGGTTTATCGGCCCAGCATTTT. Amino acids: CASSGVVRGLSAQHF.

The gene calls are TRBV4-3 and TRBJ2-6; 12 nucleotides agree with TRBD1. Germline trimming cut 0 bases from V and 4 bases from J; bases unmatched to any gene: 7. CDR3 length: 19 amino acids. From germline, CDR1 is LGHNA and CDR2 YSLEER. Here the CDR3 reads CASSQDGDRGRRGANVLTF. The CDR3 bases are TGCGCCAGCAGCCAAGATGGGGACAGGGGGCGCCGGGGGGCCAACGTCCTGACTTTC.

This rearrangement joins TRBV7-8 to TRBJ1-1, with D possibly matching TRBD1 (5 bases). Trimming stripped 5 bases from V and 10 bases from J, with 20 bases between. CDR1 and CDR2 from the germline V gene are SGHVS and FQNEAQ. The CDR3 runs to 14 residues. CDR3 amino acids: CASSVERGNVGAFF. In nucleotides, the CDR3 is TGTGCCAGCAGCGTCGAACGGGGCAACGTCGGAGCTTTCTTT. Full variable domain (outside the CDR3, taken from reference TRBV7-8 and TRBJ1-1): GAGVSQSPRYKVAKRGQDVALRCDPISGHVSLFWYQQALGQGPEFLTYFQNEAQLDKSGLPSDRFFAERPEGSVSTLKIQRTQQEDSAVYLCASSVERGNVGAFFGQGTRLTVV.

CDR3 region: CSASLTAQGTPLHF. CDR3 sequence (DNA): TGCAGTGCTAGTCTGACAGCCCAGGGGACACCCCTCCACTTT. This chain joins TRBV20-1 and TRBJ1-6, with D possibly TRBD1 on 6 matching bases. Germline-derived CDR1 and CDR2 are DFQATT and SNEGSKA (reference sequence). V was clipped by 3 bases and J by 11 bases, with 17 bases between them. The CDR3 runs 14 residues.

This clone was found a few times. The chain carries TRBV7-3 and TRBJ2-1; 11 positions match TRBD2. The CDR3 consists of 14 residues. The junction had 3 bases not matched to a gene; V was cut back by 5 bases and J by 6 bases. CDR1 is SGHTA, CDR2 FQGTGA, per germline. The CDR3 DNA reads TGTGCCAGCAGCCCCGGGACTAGCGGCAATGAGCAGTTCTTC. Its translation is CASSPGTSGNEQFF.

The gene calls are TRBV19 and TRBJ1-1; D not certain. V lost 11 bases, J lost 4 bases, and 20 bases lay in between. The CDR3 has 14 amino acids. Germline CDR1 LNHDA, CDR2 SQIVND (reference sequence). The DNA for the CDR3 is TGTGCCTCAGACCCCAGTGGGCGCGGCACTGAAGCTTTCTTT. This translates into CASDPSGRGTEAFF.

This clone was picked up a small number of times. The rearrangement joins TRBV6-5 to TRBJ2-7; 10 nucleotides match TRBD1. CDR3 length: 15 residues. The germline gives CDR1 MNHEY, CDR2 SVGAGI. J was trimmed by 2 bases and V by 0 bases; bases with no gene match: 1. The CDR3 sequence is CASSYSGQGPYEQYF. The CDR3 DNA reads as TGTGCCAGCAGTTACTCGGGACAGGGGCCCTACGAGCAGTACTTC.

The chain joins TRBV18 to TRBJ2-7; no firm D call. With 1 base removed from V and 2 bases from J, the gap between germline ends came to 3 bases. The CDR3 covers 12 residues. Per the germline V gene, CDR1 is KGHSH and CDR2 is LQKENI. CDR3: CASSPQTYEQYF. The CDR3, as DNA: TGTGCCAGCTCACCACAGACCTACGAGCAGTACTTC.

This sequence joins TRBV30 and TRBJ1-1, with no clear D. Germline V gene lookup returns CDR1 GTSNPN and CDR2 SVGIG (reference sequence). V lost 4 bases to trimming and J lost 6 bases, with 12 bases between them. The CDR3 is 12 amino acids. The CDR3 DNA reads as TGTGCCTGGAACCGCGGGAGGGCTGAAGCTTTCTTT. Translation: CAWNRGRAEAFF.

This chain connects TRBV10-3 to TRBJ2-5; the D gene is possibly TRBD1 (9 bases). The ends were cut back, 6 bases at V and 2 bases at J, with 16 bases in the middle. CDR1 and CDR2 from the germline V gene are ENHRY and SYGVKD. CDR3 size: 15 residues. The CDR3 DNA reads as TGTGCCATCAGCGGGGGGGACAGGGAGCAAGAGACCCAGTACTTC. This translates into CAISGGDREQETQYF.

The genes are TRBV2 and TRBJ1-1; 7 bases line up with TRBD1. Per the germline V gene, CDR1 is SNHLY and CDR2 is FYNNEI. Trimming removed 2 bases from V and 5 bases from J; junction bases left unmatched: 11. The CDR3 length is 16 residues. The CDR3 sequence is CASSEKGQGEGTEAFF. DNA of the CDR3: TGTGCCAGCAGTGAAAAGGGGCAGGGGGAGGGGACTGAAGCTTTCTTT.

The chain recombines TRBV6-5 with TRBJ2-5, with D perhaps TRBD1 (5 bases). The length of the CDR3 is 15 residues. The V end lost 2 bases, the J end lost 8 bases, and 18 bases lay between the germline ends. Germline V gene data show CDR1 as MNHEY and CDR2 as SVGAGI. The CDR3 protein is CASSYRGPGVGTQYF. The CDR3 DNA reads as TGTGCCAGCAGTTACAGGGGCCCCGGCGTAGGAACCCAGTACTTC.

The chain employs TRBV6-5 and TRBJ2-7; 7 bases agree with TRBD1. V shed 6 bases and J 4 bases; nucleotides not matched to a gene: 9. The germline gives CDR1 MNHEY, CDR2 SVGAGI. The CDR3 length is 14 residues. The CDR3 DNA sequence: TGTGCCAGCAGCTGGACAGGCCTTACGTACGAGCAGTACTTC. Translating it yields CASSWTGLTYEQYF.

The rearrangement joins TRBV7-9 to TRBJ1-2; D call uncertain. The germline gives CDR1 SEHNR, CDR2 FQNEAQ (reference sequence). The CDR3 runs 13 residues. V was cut by 3 bases and J by 3 bases, with 8 bases left in between. CDR3 residues: CASSLKRDYGYTF. CDR3 in DNA: TGTGCCAGCAGCTTGAAAAGGGACTATGGCTACACCTTC.

The chain is built from TRBV7-9 and TRBJ2-1; 8 nucleotides align to TRBD2. The germline CDR1 and CDR2 sequences are SEHNR and FQNEAQ (reference sequence). CDR3 size: 15 residues. V shed 5 bases, J shed 10 bases, and the junction held 13 bases outside the gene matches. DNA of the CDR3: TGTGCCAGCAGCCCTCGGGGACTAGATTTCTCCGAGCAGTTCTTC. Its protein is CASSPRGLDFSEQFF.